The T cell receptor (beta chain) described here comes from a study of early T cells in non-severe SARS-CoV-2 infection. Across the study: Sequenced bulk RNA came from whole blood that was unsorted, and chains were unpaired. Overall study results and limits: The study's VDJdb matching favored anti-spike CD8 responses and missed private and CD4 specificities.

This clonotype was detected ten times or more. The antigen remains unidentified. Researchers attached unique molecular identifiers to individual cDNA molecules. TCRdb itself ran the 5' RACE reads through MiXCR, one entry per CDR3 protein. The repertoire has about 49,000 distinct CDR3 sequences, more than 5.5% of them found once; the top ten carry approximately 2.8%. The CDR3 is 17 amino acids. The ends lost 6 bases at V and 0 bases at J; junction bases unmatched: 10. Looked up from germline, CDR1 is DFQATT and CDR2 is SNEGSKA (reference sequence). The input for sequencing was whole blood, taken at baseline. The chain carries TRBV20-1 and TRBJ2-3; 12 bases are a match to TRBD2. This TCR was recovered from an adult who was a healthcare worker with PCR-confirmed SARS-CoV-2 infection or an uninfected control (not recorded which). The CDR3 sequence is CSASTSGGSISTDTQYF. DNA for the CDR3: TGCAGTGCGAGTACTAGCGGGGGGTCGATTAGCACAGATACGCAGTATTTT.